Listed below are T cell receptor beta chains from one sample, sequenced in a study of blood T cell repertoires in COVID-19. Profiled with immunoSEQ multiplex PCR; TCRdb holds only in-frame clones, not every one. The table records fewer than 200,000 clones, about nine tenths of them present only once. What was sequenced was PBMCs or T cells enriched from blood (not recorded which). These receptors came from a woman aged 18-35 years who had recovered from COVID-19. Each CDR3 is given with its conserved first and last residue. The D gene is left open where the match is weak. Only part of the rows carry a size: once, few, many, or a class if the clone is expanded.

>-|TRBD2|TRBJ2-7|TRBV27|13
TGTGCCAGCAGTTTGCGGGAGACCTACGAGCAGTACTTC
CASSLRETYEQYF
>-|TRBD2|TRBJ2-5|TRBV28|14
TGTGCCAGCAAGCGGGGGGGGCCAGGTGAGACCCAGTACTTC
CASKRGGPGETQYF
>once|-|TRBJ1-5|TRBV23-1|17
TGCGCCAGCAGTCAACAACAACCGCTAGTAGACAATCAGCCCCAGCATTTT
CASSQQQPLVDNQPQHF
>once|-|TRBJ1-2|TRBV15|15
TGTGCCACCAGCACCTGGGGCCAGGACGTTTATGGCTACACCTTC
CATSTWGQDVYGYTF
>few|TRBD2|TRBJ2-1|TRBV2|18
TGTGCCAGCACCCCATTCCAGACTAGCGGGAGTACCTACAATGAGCAGTTCTTC
CASTPFQTSGSTYNEQFF
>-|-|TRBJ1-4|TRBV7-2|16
TGTGCCAGCAGCGCCACTGGACAGAAAGTATCCGAAAAACTGTTTTTT
CASSATGQKVSEKLFF
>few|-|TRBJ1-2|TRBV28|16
TGTGCCAGCAGTTTGGGCGGGGCCTCCGTTTTCTATGGCTACACCTTC
CASSLGGASVFYGYTF
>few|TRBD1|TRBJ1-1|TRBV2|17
TGTGCCAGCAATGGGAGGGACAGGGTAAACGGGAACACTGAAGCTTTCTTT
CASNGRDRVNGNTEAFF
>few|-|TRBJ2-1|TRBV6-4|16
TGTGCCAGCAGTGGTGATGGGGGGGCGACCTACAATGAGCAGTTCTTC
CASSGDGGATYNEQFF
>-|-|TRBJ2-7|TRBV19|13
TGTGCCAGTAGTATAGGCAGGGATTACGAGCAGTACTTC
CASSIGRDYEQYF
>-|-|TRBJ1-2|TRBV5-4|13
TGTGCCAGCAGCGGGGGACTGAACTATGGCTACACCTTC
CASSGGLNYGYTF
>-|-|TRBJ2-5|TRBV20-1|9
TGCAGTGCTGCGGGGACCCAGTACTTC
CSAAGTQYF
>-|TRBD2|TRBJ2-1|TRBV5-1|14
TGCGCCAGCAGCTTTGGCGGGGGGGTTAATGAGCAGTTCTTC
CASSFGGGVNEQFF
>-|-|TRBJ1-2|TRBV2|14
TGTGCCAGCCGACGGGGGGGGACTAACTATGGCTACACCTTC
CASRRGGTNYGYTF
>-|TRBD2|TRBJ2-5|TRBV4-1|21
TGCGCCAGCAGCCAAGATTTTTACGGGGCGGGGGGGCTTAAAAGAAAAGAGACCCAGTACTTC
CASSQDFYGAGGLKRKETQYF
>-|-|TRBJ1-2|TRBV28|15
TGTGCCAGCAGTGAAGCCCCCCGGGAGGATCTTGGCTACACCTTC
CASSEAPREDLGYTF
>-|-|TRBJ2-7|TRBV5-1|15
TGCGCCAGCAGCTTGCGGTTCCAGGGAACCATGGAGCAGTACTTC
CASSLRFQGTMEQYF
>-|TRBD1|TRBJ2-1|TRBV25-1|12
TGTGCCAGCAGCAAAGGGGGCTATGAGCAGTTCTTC
CASSKGGYEQFF
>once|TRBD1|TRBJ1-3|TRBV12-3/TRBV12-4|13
TGTGCCGGTCGACAGGGCGCTGGAAACACCATATATTTT
CAGRQGAGNTIYF
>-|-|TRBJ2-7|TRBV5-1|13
TGCGCCAGCAGCTTGGATGGCCGGGGCGAGCAGTACTTC
CASSLDGRGEQYF
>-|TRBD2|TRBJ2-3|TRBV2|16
TGTGCCAGCAGCGGGGGTCTAGCGGGTAGCACAGATACGCAGTATTTT
CASSGGLAGSTDTQYF
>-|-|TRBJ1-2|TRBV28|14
TGTGCCAGCGGGGGGGGAGACAGAGTCTATGGCTACACCTTC
CASGGGDRVYGYTF
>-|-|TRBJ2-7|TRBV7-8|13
TGTGCCAGCAGCTTAGGGCTGGCCTACGAGCAGTACTTC
CASSLGLAYEQYF
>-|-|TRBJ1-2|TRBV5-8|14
TGTGCCAGCAGCTTGGCCCTCAGCGGCTATGGCTACACCTTC
CASSLALSGYGYTF
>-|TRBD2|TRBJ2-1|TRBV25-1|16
TGTGCCAGCAAAAGTGCGGCGCTAGCGGCCTACAATGAGCAGTTCTTC
CASKSAALAAYNEQFF
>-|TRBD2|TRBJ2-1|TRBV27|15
TGTGCCAGCAGTTTTGTACTAGCGGGCTACAATGAGCAGTTCTTC
CASSFVLAGYNEQFF
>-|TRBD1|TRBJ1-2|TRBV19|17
TGTGCCAGTAGTATAACGAGAGGGGGACAGGGGTTATACGGCTACACCTTC
CASSITRGGQGLYGYTF
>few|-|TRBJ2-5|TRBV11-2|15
TGTGCCAGCAGCTTAACAAAACTAGCCTGGGAGACCCAGTACTTC
CASSLTKLAWETQYF
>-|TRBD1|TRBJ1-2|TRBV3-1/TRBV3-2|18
TGTGCCAGCAGCCAAGCCGGCCGGGGACAGGGTCTCAACTATGGCTACACCTTC
CASSQAGRGQGLNYGYTF
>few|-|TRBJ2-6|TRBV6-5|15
TGTGCCAGCAGCATAGACAACTCTGGGGCCAACGTCCTGACTTTC
CASSIDNSGANVLTF
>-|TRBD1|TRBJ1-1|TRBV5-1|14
TGCGCCAGCAGCTTAAGGGGACAGGACACTGAAGCTTTCTTT
CASSLRGQDTEAFF
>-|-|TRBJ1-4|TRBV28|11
TGTGCCAGCAGCCTTAATGAAAAACTGTTTTTT
CASSLNEKLFF
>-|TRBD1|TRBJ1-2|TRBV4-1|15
TGCGCCAGCAGCCAATTCGACAGGGAGGATAGGGGCTACACCTTC
CASSQFDREDRGYTF
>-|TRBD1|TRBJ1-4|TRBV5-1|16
TGCGCCAGCAGCTTGGACGGGACAGGGGGAAATGAAAAACTGTTTTTT
CASSLDGTGGNEKLFF
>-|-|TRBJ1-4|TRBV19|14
TGTGCCAGTAGTATAGGTCAGGGCGGCGAAAAACTGTTTTTT
CASSIGQGGEKLFF
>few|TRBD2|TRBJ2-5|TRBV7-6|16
TGTGCCAGCAGCCCGGGACTAGCGGGGGTCCAAGAGACCCAGTACTTC
CASSPGLAGVQETQYF
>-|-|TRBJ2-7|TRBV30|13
TGTGCCTGGAGTGTCAGGGGGGCGGGGGAGCAGTACTTC
CAWSVRGAGEQYF
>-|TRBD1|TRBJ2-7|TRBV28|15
TGTGCCAGCAGTCCCCCCGGGACAGGGTTCTACGAGCAGTACTTC
CASSPPGTGFYEQYF
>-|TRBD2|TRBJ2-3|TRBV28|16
TGTGCCAGCATCAGCCCCGGGACTAGCAAACCCGATACGCAGTATTTT
CASISPGTSKPDTQYF
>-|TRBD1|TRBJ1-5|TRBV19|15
TGTGCCAGTAGTATAGTCACAGGGGGAGGTCAGCCCCAGCATTTT
CASSIVTGGGQPQHF
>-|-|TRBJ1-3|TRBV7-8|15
TGTGCCAGCAGCTTCGGACTGAACTCTGGAAACACCATATATTTT
CASSFGLNSGNTIYF
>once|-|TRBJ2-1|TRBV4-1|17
TGCGCCAGCAGCCAAGAAGAGAGAGGTTTATCCTACAATGAGCAGTTCTTC
CASSQEERGLSYNEQFF
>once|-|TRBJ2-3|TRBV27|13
TGTGCCAGCAGCCGTCTAGGAACAGATACGCAGTATTTT
CASSRLGTDTQYF
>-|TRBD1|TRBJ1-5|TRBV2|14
TGTGCCAGCAGCGGACAGGGGGCGAATCAGCCCCAGCATTTT
CASSGQGANQPQHF
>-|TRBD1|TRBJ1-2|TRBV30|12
TGTGCCTCCAACAGGGGGCCGGGTGGCTACACCTTC
CASNRGPGGYTF
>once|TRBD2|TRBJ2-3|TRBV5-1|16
TGCGCCAGCAGCTTGGGTAGCGGGACCAGCACAGATACGCAGTATTTT
CASSLGSGTSTDTQYF
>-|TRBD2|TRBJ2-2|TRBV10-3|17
TGTGCCATCAGTAAGACTAGCGGGGGGACGAACACCGGGGAGCTGTTTTTT
CAISKTSGGTNTGELFF
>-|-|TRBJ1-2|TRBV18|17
TGTGCCAGCTCACCACGGGCAAAGGCTCCGGGGGACTATGGCTACACCTTC
CASSPRAKAPGDYGYTF
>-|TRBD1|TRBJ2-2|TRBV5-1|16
TGCGCCAGCAGCTCTCACGGACAGGGGGCAACCGGGGAGCTGTTTTTT
CASSSHGQGATGELFF
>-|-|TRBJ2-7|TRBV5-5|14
TGTGCCAGCACTCGGCGGCTTCCGAACTACGAGCAGTACTTC
CASTRRLPNYEQYF
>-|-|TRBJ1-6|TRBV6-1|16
TGTGCCAGCAGTGAAATCGCGGGGCCCCCAGGTTCACCCCTCCACTTT
CASSEIAGPPGSPLHF